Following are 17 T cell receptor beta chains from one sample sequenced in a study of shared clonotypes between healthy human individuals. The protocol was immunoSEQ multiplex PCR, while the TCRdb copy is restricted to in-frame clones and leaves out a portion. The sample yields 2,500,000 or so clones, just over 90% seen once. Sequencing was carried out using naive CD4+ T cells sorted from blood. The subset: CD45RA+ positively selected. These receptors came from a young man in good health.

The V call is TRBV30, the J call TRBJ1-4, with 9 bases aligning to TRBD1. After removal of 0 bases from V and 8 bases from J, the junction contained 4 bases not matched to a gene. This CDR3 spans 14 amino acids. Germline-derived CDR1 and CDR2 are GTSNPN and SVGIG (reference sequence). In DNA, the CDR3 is TGTGCCTGGAGTGTTGGGACAGGGCTCGAAAAACTGTTTTTT. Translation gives CAWSVGTGLEKLFF.

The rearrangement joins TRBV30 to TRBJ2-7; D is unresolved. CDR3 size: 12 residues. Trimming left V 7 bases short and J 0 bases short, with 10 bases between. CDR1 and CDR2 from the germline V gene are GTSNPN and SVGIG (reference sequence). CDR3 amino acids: CASGRYSYEQYF. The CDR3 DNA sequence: TGTGCCTCTGGACGGTACTCCTACGAGCAGTACTTC. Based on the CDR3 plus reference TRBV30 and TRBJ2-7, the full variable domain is SQTIHQWPATLVQPVGSPLSLECTVEGTSNPNLYWYRQAAGRGLQLLFYSVGIGQISSEVPQNLSASRPQDRQFILSSKKLLLSDSGFYLCASGRYSYEQYFGPGTRLTVT.

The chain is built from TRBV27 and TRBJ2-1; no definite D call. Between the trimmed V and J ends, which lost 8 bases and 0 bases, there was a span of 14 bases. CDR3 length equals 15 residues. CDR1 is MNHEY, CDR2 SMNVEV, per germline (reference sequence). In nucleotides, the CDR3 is TGTGCCAGCCACAATAGAGAGAGCTCCTACAATGAGCAGTTCTTC. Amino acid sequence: CASHNRESSYNEQFF.

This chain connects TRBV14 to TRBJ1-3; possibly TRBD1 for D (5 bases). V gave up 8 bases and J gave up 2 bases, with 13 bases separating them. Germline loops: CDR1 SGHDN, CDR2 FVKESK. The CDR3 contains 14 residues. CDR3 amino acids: CASGGSATGNTIYF. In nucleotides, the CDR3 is TGTGCCAGCGGGGGGAGCGCGACTGGAAACACCATATATTTT.

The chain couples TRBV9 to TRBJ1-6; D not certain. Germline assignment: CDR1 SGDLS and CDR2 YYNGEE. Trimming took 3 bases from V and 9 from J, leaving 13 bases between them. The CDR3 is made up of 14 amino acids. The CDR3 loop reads CASSGTPEGSPLHF. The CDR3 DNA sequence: TGTGCCAGCAGCGGGACCCCTGAGGGTTCACCCCTCCACTTT.

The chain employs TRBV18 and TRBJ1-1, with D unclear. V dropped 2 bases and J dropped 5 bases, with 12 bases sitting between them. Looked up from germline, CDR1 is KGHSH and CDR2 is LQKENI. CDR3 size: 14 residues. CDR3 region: CASSPLLGSTEAFF. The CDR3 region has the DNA TGTGCCAGCTCACCATTATTGGGGTCGACTGAAGCTTTCTTT.

The CDR3 nucleotides are TGTGCCAGCAGGCTAAAGGATCGAGCGGGAGGGCCATACGAGCAGTACTTC. Protein product: CASRLKDRAGGPYEQYF. V is TRBV6-4 and J is TRBJ2-7, with 10 positions matching TRBD2. J lost 4 bases, V lost 6 bases, and 15 bases had no gene match. This CDR3 contains 17 residues. The V gene's germline CDR1 is MRHNA and CDR2 SNTAGT.

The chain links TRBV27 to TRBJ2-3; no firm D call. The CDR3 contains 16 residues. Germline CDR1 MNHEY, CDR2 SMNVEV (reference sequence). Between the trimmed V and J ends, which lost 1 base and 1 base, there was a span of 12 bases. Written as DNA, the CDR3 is TGTGCCAGCAGTTTATGGCGGACCCTGGGCACAGATACGCAGTATTTT. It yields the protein CASSLWRTLGTDTQYF.

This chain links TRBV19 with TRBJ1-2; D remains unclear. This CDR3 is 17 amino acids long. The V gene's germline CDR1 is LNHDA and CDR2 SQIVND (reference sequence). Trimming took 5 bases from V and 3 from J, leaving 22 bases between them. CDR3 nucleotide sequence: TGTGCCAGTAGTCCTAGCCCTCTAGGACGGCTATACTATGGCTACACCTTC. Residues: CASSPSPLGRLYYGYTF.

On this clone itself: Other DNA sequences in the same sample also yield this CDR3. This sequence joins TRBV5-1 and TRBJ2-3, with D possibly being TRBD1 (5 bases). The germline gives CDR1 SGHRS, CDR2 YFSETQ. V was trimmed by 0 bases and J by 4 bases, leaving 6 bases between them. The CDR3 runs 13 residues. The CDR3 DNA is TGCGCCAGCAGCTTGGCAGGGCCAGATACGCAGTATTTT. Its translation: CASSLAGPDTQYF.

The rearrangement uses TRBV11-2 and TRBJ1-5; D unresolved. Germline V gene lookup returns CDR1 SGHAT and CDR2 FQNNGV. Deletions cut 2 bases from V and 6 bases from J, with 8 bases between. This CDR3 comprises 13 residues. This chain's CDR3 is CASSLNPTQPQHF. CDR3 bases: TGTGCCAGCAGCTTAAACCCCACTCAGCCCCAGCATTTT.

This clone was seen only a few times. CDR3 DNA sequence: TGTGCCATCAGCGCTTCCTATGGGAACACTGAAGCTTTCTTT. Translated: CAISASYGNTEAFF. The gene calls are TRBV10-3 and TRBJ1-1; D unclear. CDR3 size: 14 residues. CDR1 is ENHRY, CDR2 SYGVKD, per germline. The V end was cut by 6 bases, the J end by 1 base, with 12 bases between.

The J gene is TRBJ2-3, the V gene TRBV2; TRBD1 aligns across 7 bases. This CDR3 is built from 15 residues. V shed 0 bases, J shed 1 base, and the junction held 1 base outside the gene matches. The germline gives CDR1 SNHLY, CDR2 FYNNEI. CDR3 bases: TGTGCCAGCAGTGAAGCGGGGACAGGCACAGATACGCAGTATTTT. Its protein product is CASSEAGTGTDTQYF.

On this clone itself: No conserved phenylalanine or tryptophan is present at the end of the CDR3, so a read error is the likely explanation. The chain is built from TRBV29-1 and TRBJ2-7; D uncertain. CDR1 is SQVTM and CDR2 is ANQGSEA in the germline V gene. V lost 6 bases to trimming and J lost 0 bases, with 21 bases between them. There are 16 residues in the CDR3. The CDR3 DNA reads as TGCAGCGTCGTCGCTAACCGGGTCCAGAGCTCCTACGAGCAGTACCTC. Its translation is CSVVANRVQSSYEQYL.

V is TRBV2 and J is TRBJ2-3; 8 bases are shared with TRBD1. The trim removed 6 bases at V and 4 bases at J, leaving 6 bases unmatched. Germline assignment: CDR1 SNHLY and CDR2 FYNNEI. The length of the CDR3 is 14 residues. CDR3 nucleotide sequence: TGTGCCAGCAGCCTACAGGGGGGCGCAGATACGCAGTATTTT. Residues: CASSLQGGADTQYF.

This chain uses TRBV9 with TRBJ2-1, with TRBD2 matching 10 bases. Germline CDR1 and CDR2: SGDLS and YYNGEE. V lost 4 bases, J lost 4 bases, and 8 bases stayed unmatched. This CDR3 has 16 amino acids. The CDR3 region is CASSLSGRAPYNEQFF. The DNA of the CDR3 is TGTGCCAGCAGCTTGAGCGGGAGGGCCCCTTACAATGAGCAGTTCTTC.

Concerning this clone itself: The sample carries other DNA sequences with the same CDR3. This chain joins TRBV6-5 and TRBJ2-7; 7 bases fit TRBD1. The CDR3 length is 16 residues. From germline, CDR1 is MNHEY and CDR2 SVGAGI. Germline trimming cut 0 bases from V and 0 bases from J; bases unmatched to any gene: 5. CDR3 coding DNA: TGTGCCAGCAGTTACTCGACGGGACAGCGCTCCTACGAGCAGTACTTC. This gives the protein CASSYSTGQRSYEQYF.